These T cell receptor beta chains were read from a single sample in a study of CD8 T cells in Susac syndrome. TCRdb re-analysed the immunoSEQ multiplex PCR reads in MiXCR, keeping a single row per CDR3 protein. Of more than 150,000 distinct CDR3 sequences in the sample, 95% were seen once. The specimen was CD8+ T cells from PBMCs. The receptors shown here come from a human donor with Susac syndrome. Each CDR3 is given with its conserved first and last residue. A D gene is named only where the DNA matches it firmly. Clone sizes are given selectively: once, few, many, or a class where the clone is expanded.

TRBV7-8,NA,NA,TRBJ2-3,TGTGCCAGCATTGGAGCAACAGATACGCAGTATTTT,CASIGATDTQYF
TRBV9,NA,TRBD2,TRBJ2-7,TGTGCCAGCAGCGAGGGCGGGGGAGTGTCCTACGAGCAGTACTTC,CASSEGGGVSYEQYF
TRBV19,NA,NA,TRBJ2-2,TGTGCCAGTGGGGCGTTCGCGAACACCGGGGAGCTGTTTTTT,CASGAFANTGELFF
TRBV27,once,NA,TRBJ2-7,TGTGCCAGCAGTCCAATACAGGGTGTTTCCTACGAGCAGTACTTC,CASSPIQGVSYEQYF
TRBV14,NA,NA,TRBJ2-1,TGTGCCAGCAGCCATCACAAGAGCTCCTACAATGAGCAGTTCTTC,CASSHHKSSYNEQFF
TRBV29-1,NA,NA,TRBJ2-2,TGCAGCGTTGATTCTGTTAACACCGGGGAGCTGTTTTTT,CSVDSVNTGELFF
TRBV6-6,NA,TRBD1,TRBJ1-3,TGTGCCAGCAGGACTGACAGGGTCTCTGGAAACACCATATATTTT,CASRTDRVSGNTIYF
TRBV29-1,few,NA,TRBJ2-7,TGCAGCGTTGTTGTTGCGGGAATCAACTACGAGCAGTACTTC,CSVVVAGINYEQYF
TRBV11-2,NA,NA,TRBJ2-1,TGTGCCAGCAGCCCTGGGAGGGGGACCTACAATGAGCAGTTCTTC,CASSPGRGTYNEQFF
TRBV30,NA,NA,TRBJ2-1,TGTGCCTGGAGTCGGCGGCCTTTTAGGGATGAGCAGTTCTTC,CAWSRRPFRDEQFF
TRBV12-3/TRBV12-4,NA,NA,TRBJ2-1,TGTGCCAGCAGTTTAGAGGGGTTTTCGGGGTTCTTC,CASSLEGFSGFF
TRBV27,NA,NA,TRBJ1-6,TGTGCCAGCAGTTTAGCAGGGGTAGGACAAAATTCACCCCTCCACTTT,CASSLAGVGQNSPLHF
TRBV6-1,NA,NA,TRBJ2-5,TGTGCCGGGGCCCCCGCGGCAAAAGAGACCCAGTACTTC,CAGAPAAKETQYF
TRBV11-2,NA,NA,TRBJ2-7,TGTGCCAGCAGCTCCAATCCCATCGAGCAGTACTTC,CASSSNPIEQYF
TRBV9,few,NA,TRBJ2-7,TGTGCCAGCAGCGTAGTTGGTGACAGCTCCTACGAGCAGTACTTC,CASSVVGDSSYEQYF
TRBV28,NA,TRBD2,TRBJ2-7,TGTGCCAGCAGTCCATATAGCGGGAGAGTGGGCTACGAGCAGTACTTC,CASSPYSGRVGYEQYF
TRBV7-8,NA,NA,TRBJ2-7,TGTGCCAGCAGCTTAGACAAGACCTACGAGCAGTACTTC,CASSLDKTYEQYF
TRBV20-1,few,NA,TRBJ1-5,TGCAGTGCTAGAGACCCGGGGAGCAATCAGCCCCAGCATTTT,CSARDPGSNQPQHF
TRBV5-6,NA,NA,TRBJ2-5,TGTGCCAGCAGCTCTATGCTAGAGACCCAGTACTTC,CASSSMLETQYF
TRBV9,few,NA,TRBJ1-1,TGTGCCAGCACCATGATCGTGAACACTGAAGCTTTCTTT,CASTMIVNTEAFF
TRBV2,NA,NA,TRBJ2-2,TGTGCCAGCAGTGACGGCCGATCGAACACCGGGGAGCTGTTTTTT,CASSDGRSNTGELFF
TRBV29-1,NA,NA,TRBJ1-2,TGCAGCACCGTTCCTCAGAGGTGGGGGGATGGCTACACCTTC,CSTVPQRWGDGYTF
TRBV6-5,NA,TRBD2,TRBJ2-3,TGTGCCAGCAGTTACAGTGGCGCGCGGGGGGGCACAGATACGCAGTATTTT,CASSYSGARGGTDTQYF
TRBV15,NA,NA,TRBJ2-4,TGTGCCACCAGCGACGGTGGACATGGTAGAGCCAAAAACATTCAGTACTTC,CATSDGGHGRAKNIQYF
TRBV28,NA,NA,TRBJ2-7,TGTGCCAGCAAAGTGGGCAGGAACTCCTACGAGCAGTACTTC,CASKVGRNSYEQYF
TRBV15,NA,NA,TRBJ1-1,TGTGCCACCAGCAGAGATGAGGGCACTGAAGCTTTCTTT,CATSRDEGTEAFF
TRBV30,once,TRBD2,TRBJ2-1,TGTGCCTGGACCCAACTAGCGGGGTTCCTCAATGAGCAGTTCTTC,CAWTQLAGFLNEQFF
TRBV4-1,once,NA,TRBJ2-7,TGCGCCAGCAGCCAAGGCGGGGACTCCCGAACCTACGAGCAGTACTTC,CASSQGGDSRTYEQYF
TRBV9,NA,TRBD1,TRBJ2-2,TGTGCCAGCAGCGCCCGACAGGGGAACACCGGGGAGCTGTTTTTT,CASSARQGNTGELFF
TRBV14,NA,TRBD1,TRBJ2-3,TGTGCCAGCAGCCAACGCTTCGGGACAGCACAAGATACGCAGTATTTT,CASSQRFGTAQDTQYF
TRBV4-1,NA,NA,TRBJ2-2,TGCGCCAGCAGCCAAGATCGGCTAGCGATCGCCGGGGAGCTGTTTTTT,CASSQDRLAIAGELFF
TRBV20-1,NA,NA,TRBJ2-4,TGCAGTGCTAGTTGGTATTCCAAAAACATTCAGTACTTC,CSASWYSKNIQYF
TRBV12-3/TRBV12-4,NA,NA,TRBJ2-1,TGTGCCAGCAGTGAGCCGAGGTGGGCCTACAATGAGCAGTTCTTC,CASSEPRWAYNEQFF
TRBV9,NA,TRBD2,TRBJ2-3,TGTGCCAGCAGCCCAGGACTAGTGGGAGATACGCAGTATTTT,CASSPGLVGDTQYF
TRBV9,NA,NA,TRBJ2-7,TGTGCCAGCAGCCCTAGCACCCTCTCCTACGAGCAGTACTTC,CASSPSTLSYEQYF
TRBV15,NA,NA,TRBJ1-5,TGTGCCACCAGCCCCTGGGGAAATAGCAATCAGCCCCAGCATTTT,CATSPWGNSNQPQHF
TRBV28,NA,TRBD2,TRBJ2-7,TGTGCCAGCACGATGGGAGGGGTTGAGTCCTACGAGCAGTACTTC,CASTMGGVESYEQYF
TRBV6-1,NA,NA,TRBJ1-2,TGTGCCAGCAACTCGGGTAGACTGAGTGGATATGGCTACACCTTC,CASNSGRLSGYGYTF
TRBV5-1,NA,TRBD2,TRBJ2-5,TGCGCCAGCAGCTTGTTTACTAGCGGGGCACGACAGCTAAAGACCCAGTACTTC,CASSLFTSGARQLKTQYF
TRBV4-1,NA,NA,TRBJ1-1,TGCGCCAGCAGCCAAGACAGGGCCATCACTGAAGCTTTCTTT,CASSQDRAITEAFF
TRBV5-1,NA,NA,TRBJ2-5,TGCGCCAGCAGCTTGACTCCAGGCCAAGAGACCCAGTACTTC,CASSLTPGQETQYF
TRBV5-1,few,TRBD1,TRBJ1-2,TGCGCCAGCAGCCGAACCAAGGACAGGGAATATGGTGGCTACACCTTC,CASSRTKDREYGGYTF
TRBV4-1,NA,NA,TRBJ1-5,TGCGCCAGCAGCCAAGGGCCTACAAATCAGCCCCAGCATTTT,CASSQGPTNQPQHF
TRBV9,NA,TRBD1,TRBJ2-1,TGTGCCAGCAGCGCAGGGACAGGGAGCTCCTACAATGAGCAGTTCTTC,CASSAGTGSSYNEQFF
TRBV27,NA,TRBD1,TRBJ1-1,TGTGCCAGCAGGCAGACAGGGTACGCTGAAGCTTTCTTT,CASRQTGYAEAFF
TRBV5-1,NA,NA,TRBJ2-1,TGCGCCAGCAGCTTGTCAGACATCAGAAACAATGAGCAGTTCTTC,CASSLSDIRNNEQFF
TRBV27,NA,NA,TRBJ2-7,TGTGCCAGCAGTTTATCGACCTTCATGGTTGGGCCCTACGAGCAGTACTTC,CASSLSTFMVGPYEQYF